The 10 T cell receptor beta chains below were found in one sample sequenced in a study of the immune and genomic landscape of osteosarcoma. Assay: immunoSEQ multiplex PCR; the TCRdb copy retains only in-frame clones and omits some. Here the sample spans 700 to 1,000 clones, 67% being singletons. The source material was primary tumor tissue from the humerus. The receptors stem from a woman aged 65 to 85 with osteosarcoma.

The chain uses TRBV6-1 and TRBJ2-1, with no clear D. V shed 6 bases and J shed 5 bases, with 8 bases lying between them. The CDR3 spans 12 residues. From germline, CDR1 is MNHNS and CDR2 SASEGT. CDR3 coding DNA: TGTGCCAGCAGGAGCAGCCACAATGAGCAGTTCTTC. Residues: CASRSSHNEQFF.

J is TRBJ2-2 and V is TRBV10-1; TRBD2 aligns across 8 bases. With 3 bases clipped from V and 1 base from J, the junction kept 7 bases outside the gene matches. The germline CDR1 and CDR2 sequences are WNHNN and SYGVQD (reference sequence). The CDR3 is 17 amino acids. The chain's CDR3 is CASSDSGTNLNTGELFF. CDR3 in DNA: TGCGCCAGCAGTGATAGCGGGACAAATCTGAACACCGGGGAGCTGTTTTTT.

The V call is TRBV7-2, the J call TRBJ2-7; tentative D call: TRBD2 (5 bases). The CDR3 is 14 amino acids. The germline V gene encodes CDR1 SGHTA and CDR2 FQGNSA. Trimming stripped 4 bases from V and 0 bases from J, with 10 bases between. CDR3 in DNA: TGTGCCAGCAGCTCGGACTTTAGCTCCTACGAGCAGTACTTC. Translated, it gives CASSSDFSSYEQYF. The full variable domain, its missing parts supplied by reference TRBV7-2 and TRBJ2-7, is GAGVSQSPSNKVTEKGKDVELRCDPISGHTALYWYRQSLGQGLEFLIYFQGNSAPDKSGLPSDRFSAERTGGSVSTLTIQRTQQEDSAVYLCASSSDFSSYEQYFGPGTRLTVT.

The gene calls are TRBV6-5 and TRBJ2-1, with 7 bases aligning to TRBD2. Germline V gives CDR1 MNHEY, CDR2 SVGAGI. The CDR3 runs to 13 residues. V trimming: 6 bases; J trimming: 5 bases; junction bases outside the gene matches: 4. CDR3 nucleotides: TGTGCCAGCAGCCGGGACTATAACAATGAGCAGTTCTTC. Protein product: CASSRDYNNEQFF.

The chain is built from TRBV7-2 and TRBJ2-3; no clear D gene. Trimming shortened V by 5 bases and J by 3 bases, and 9 bases separated the two germline ends. CDR3 length: 13 residues. Germline CDR1 reads SGHTA; CDR2 reads FQGNSA. CDR3 in DNA: TGTGCCAGCAGCCCCCAAAGGACAGATACGCAGTATTTT. This codes for CASSPQRTDTQYF.

This clone was seen a single time. The J gene is TRBJ2-7, the V gene TRBV10-1; tentative D call: TRBD1 (6 bases). The CDR3 consists of 14 residues. Germline V CDR1 and CDR2: WNHNN, SYGVQD (reference sequence). The V gene lost 8 bases and the J gene lost 0 bases, with 14 bases spanning the gap. The CDR3 here is CASRPDSTSYEQYF. In DNA form, the CDR3 reads TGCGCCAGCCGGCCGGACAGCACCTCCTACGAGCAGTACTTC.

This chain joins TRBV25-1 and TRBJ2-5; tentative D call: TRBD1 (5 bases). V dropped 2 bases and J dropped 4 bases, with 14 bases sitting between them. Germline lookup yields CDR1 MGHDK and CDR2 SYGVNS. The CDR3 runs 15 residues. CDR3 protein: CASSEPKGQGETQYF. In DNA form, the CDR3 reads TGTGCCAGCAGTGAACCCAAGGGGCAGGGAGAGACCCAGTACTTC.

By share of the sample, this clone is large. The genes are TRBV11-2 and TRBJ2-5, with 10 bases aligning to TRBD2. The CDR3 length is 16 residues. Trimming took 1 base from V and 5 from J; bases not matched to a gene: 7. Germline loops: CDR1 SGHAT, CDR2 FQNNGV. The CDR3 protein is CASSLVVLAGAETQYF. The CDR3 DNA follows: TGTGCCAGCAGCTTAGTTGTGCTAGCGGGGGCTGAGACCCAGTACTTC.

The chain employs TRBV5-6 and TRBJ2-4; unclear D gene. Germline V gives CDR1 SGHDT, CDR2 YYEEEE. The CDR3 covers 15 residues. Deletions cut 1 base from V and 0 bases from J, with 8 bases between. The CDR3 spells CASSLYALAKNIQYF. For the CDR3, the DNA is TGTGCCAGCAGCTTGTACGCGCTAGCCAAAAACATTCAGTACTTC.

This chain connects TRBV7-9 to TRBJ2-3, with a tentative D call TRBD1 (5 bases). The CDR3 contains 15 residues. Germline values: CDR1 SEHNR, CDR2 FQNEAQ (reference sequence). The germline V and J ends were trimmed by 5 bases and 2 bases, with 14 bases remaining between them. As DNA, the CDR3 is TGTGCCAGCAGCGGGGTTGGCAGGGCCACAGATACGCAGTATTTT. The encoded protein is CASSGVGRATDTQYF.